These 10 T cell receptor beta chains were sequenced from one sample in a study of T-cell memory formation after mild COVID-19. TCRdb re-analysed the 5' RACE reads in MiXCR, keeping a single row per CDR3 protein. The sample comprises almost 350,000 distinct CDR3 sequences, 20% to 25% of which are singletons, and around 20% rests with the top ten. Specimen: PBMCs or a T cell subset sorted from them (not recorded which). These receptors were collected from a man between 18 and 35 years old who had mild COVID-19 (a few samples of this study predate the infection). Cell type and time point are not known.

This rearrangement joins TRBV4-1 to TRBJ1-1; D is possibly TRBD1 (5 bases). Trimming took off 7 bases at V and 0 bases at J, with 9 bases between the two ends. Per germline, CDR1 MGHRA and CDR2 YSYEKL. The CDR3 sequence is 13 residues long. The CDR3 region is CASKGSMNTEAFF. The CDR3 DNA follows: TGCGCCAGCAAGGGGTCCATGAACACTGAAGCTTTCTTT.

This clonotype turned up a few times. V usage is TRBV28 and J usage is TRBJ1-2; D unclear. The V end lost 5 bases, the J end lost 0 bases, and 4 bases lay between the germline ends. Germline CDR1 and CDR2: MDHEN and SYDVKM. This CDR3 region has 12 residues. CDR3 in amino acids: CASSPANYGYTF. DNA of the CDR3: TGTGCCAGCAGTCCTGCTAACTATGGCTACACCTTC.

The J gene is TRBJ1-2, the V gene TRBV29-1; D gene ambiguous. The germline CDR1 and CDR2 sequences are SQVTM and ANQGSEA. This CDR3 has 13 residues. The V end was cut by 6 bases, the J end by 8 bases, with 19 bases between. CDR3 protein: CSVPNWVGPGYTF. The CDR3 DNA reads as TGCAGCGTCCCAAACTGGGTAGGGCCCGGCTACACCTTC.

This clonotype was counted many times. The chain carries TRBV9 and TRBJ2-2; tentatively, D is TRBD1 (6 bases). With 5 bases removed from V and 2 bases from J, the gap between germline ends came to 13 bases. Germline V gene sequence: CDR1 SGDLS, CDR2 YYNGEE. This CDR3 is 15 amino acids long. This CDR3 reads CASSVGTLNTGELFF. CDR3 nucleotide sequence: TGTGCCAGCAGTGTCGGGACACTAAACACCGGGGAGCTGTTTTTT. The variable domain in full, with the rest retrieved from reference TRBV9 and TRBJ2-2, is DSGVTQTPKHLITATGQRVTLRCSPRSGDLSVYWYQQSLDQGLQFLIQYYNGEERAKGNILERFSAQQFPDLHSELNLSSLELGDSALYFCASSVGTLNTGELFFGEGSRLTVL.

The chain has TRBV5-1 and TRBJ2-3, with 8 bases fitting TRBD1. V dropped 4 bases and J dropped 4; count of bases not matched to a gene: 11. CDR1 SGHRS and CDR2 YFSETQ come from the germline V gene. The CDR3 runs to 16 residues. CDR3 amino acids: CASSQHADRDPDTQYF. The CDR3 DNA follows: TGCGCCAGCAGCCAACATGCGGACAGGGACCCAGATACGCAGTATTTT.

CDR3 DNA: TGTGCCAGCAGAATTCAGGGACAGGGAACGGTCCTGACTTTC. It yields the protein CASRIQGQGTVLTF. This chain uses TRBV5-5 with TRBJ2-6; TRBD1 matches 9 bases. CDR3 length: 14 amino acids. Looked up from germline, CDR1 is SGHKS and CDR2 is YYEKEE (reference sequence). The trim removed 5 bases at V and 13 bases at J, leaving 10 bases unmatched.

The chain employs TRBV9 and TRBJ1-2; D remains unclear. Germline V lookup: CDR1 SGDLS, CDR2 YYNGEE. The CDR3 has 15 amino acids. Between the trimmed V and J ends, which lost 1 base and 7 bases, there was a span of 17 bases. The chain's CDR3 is CASSVRPDPEGGYTF. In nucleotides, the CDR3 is TGTGCCAGCAGCGTACGGCCCGACCCCGAAGGTGGCTACACCTTC.

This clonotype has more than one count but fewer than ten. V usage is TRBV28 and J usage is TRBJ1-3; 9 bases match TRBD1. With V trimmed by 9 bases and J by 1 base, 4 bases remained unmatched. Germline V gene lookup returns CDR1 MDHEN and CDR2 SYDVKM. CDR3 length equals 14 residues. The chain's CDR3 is CASYRGRSGNTIYF. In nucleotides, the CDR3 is TGTGCCAGTTACAGGGGGCGATCTGGAAACACCATATATTTT.

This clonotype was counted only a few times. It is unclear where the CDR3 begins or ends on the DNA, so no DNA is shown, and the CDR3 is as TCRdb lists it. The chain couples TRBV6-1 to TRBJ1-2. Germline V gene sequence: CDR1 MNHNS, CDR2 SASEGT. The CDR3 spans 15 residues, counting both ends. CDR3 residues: CASSEFGSGSYGYTF.

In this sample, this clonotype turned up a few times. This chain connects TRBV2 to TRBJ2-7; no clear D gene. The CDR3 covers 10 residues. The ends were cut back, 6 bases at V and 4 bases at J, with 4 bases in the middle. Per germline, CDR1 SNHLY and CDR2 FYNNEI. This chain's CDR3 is CASSAYEQYV. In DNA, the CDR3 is TGTGCCAGCAGCGCGTACGAGCAGTACGTC.